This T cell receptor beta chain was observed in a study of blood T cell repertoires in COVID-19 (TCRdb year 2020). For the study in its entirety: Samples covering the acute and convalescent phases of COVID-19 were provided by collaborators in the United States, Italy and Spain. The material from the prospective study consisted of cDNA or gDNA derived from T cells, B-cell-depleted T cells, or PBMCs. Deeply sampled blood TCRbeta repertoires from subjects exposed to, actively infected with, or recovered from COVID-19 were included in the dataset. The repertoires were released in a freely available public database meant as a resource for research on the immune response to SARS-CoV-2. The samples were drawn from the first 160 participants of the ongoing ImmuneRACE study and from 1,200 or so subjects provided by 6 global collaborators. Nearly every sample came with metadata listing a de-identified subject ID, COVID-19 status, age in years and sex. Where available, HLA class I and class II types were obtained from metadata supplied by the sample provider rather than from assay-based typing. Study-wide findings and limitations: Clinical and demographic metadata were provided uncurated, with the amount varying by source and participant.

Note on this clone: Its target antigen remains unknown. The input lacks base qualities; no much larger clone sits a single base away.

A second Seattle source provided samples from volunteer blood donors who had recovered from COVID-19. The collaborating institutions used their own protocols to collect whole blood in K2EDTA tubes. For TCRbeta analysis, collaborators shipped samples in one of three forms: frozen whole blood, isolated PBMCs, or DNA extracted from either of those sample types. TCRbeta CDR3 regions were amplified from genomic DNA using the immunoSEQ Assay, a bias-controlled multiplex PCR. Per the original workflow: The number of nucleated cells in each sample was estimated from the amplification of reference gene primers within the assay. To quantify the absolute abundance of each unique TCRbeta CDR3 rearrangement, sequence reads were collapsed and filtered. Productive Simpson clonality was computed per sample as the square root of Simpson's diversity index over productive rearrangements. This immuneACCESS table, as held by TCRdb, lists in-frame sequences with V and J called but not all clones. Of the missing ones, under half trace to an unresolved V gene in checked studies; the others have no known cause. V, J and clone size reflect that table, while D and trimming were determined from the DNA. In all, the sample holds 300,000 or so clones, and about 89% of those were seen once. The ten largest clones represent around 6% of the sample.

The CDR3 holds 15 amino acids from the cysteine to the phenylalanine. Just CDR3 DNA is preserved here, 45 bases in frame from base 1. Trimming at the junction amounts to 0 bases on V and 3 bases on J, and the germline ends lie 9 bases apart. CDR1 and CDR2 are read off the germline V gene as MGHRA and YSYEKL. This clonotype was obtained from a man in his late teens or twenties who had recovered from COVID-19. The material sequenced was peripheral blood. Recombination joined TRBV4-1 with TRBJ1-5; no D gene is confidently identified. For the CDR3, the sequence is CASSQEPQPNQPQHF. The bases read TGCGCCAGCAGCCAAGAACCACAACCCAATCAGCCCCAGCATTTT.